The subject of this entry is one TCR beta chain. Germline CDR1 GTSNPN, CDR2 SVGIG (reference sequence). V lost 1 base and J 6 bases, leaving 7 bases between the germline ends. This CDR3 contains 12 residues. This sample stems from a study of T-cell reconstitution after alpha-beta-depleted transplantation in children. The authors prepared the TCRbeta library with unique molecular identifiers. TCRdb reprocessed the PCR reads via MiXCR and lists one record per CDR3 protein. Among approximately 420,000 distinct CDR3 sequences listed, about a tenth were seen once. The receptor's source is a human donor who donated a stem cell graft to a child with acute myeloid leukemia. The chain carries TRBV30 and TRBJ2-1; D is undetermined. Sequencing was performed on PBMCs from the stem cell graft donor, taken from the stem cell graft. In nucleotides, the CDR3 is TGTGCCTGGAGTGAAGCCCGCAATGAGCAGTTCTTC. Encoded protein: CAWSEARNEQFF. The whole variable domain, filled in from reference TRBV30 and TRBJ2-1, reads SQTIHQWPATLVQPVGSPLSLECTVEGTSNPNLYWYRQAAGRGLQLLFYSVGIGQISSEVPQNLSASRPQDRQFILSSKKLLLSDSGFYLCAWSEARNEQFFGPGTRLTVL.